These 25 T cell receptor beta chains were sequenced from one sample in a study of T cells in Graves' hyperthyroidism and ophthalmopathy. TCR beta CDR3 regions were amplified from RNA. RT-PCR in the first round (using the HTBI primer set) targeted the TCR CDR3. In TCRdb, the multiplex PCR reads were re-called with MiXCR into one record per CDR3 protein. The sample shows 500,000 or so distinct CDR3 sequences, over 15% of them seen only once. The sample comprised blood. These receptors all come from a woman younger than 35 with Graves' ophthalmopathy.

This clonotype was seen at least ten times. The chain combines TRBV18 with TRBJ1-4; D gene unclear. CDR1 and CDR2 from the germline V gene are KGHSH and LQKENI. V was trimmed by 4 bases and J by 8 bases, leaving 11 bases between them. This CDR3 comprises 13 residues. The CDR3 sequence: CASSRQDEEKLFF. CDR3 nucleotide sequence: TGTGCCAGCTCACGGCAGGACGAGGAAAAACTGTTTTTT.

This clonotype has a count of ten or more. The chain links TRBV12-3 or TRBV12-4 to TRBJ1-5; no firm D call. V lost 6 bases to trimming and J lost 5 bases, with 11 bases between them. This CDR3 is 13 amino acids long. CDR3 amino acids: CASSSNRDQPQHF. CDR3 sequence (DNA): TGTGCCAGCAGCTCTAACAGAGATCAGCCCCAGCATTTT.

The CDR3 region is CASEAGGETQYF. CDR3 in DNA: TGTGCCAGCGAGGCGGGGGGAGAGACCCAGTACTTC. The chain uses TRBV6-1 and TRBJ2-5; the match to TRBD2 covers 8 bases. Looked up from germline, CDR1 is MNHNS and CDR2 is SASEGT. The CDR3 totals 12 residues. The V and J ends lost 8 bases and 4 bases, in that order; junction bases with no gene match: 3.

The chain recombines TRBV27 with TRBJ1-4; a possible D gene is TRBD1 (6 bases). The CDR3 contains 13 residues. V was cut by 6 bases and J by 8 bases, with 13 bases left in between. Germline V lookup: CDR1 MNHEY, CDR2 SMNVEV (reference sequence). The CDR3: CASRRTVGEKLFF. CDR3 nucleotides: TGTGCCAGCAGACGGACAGTTGGAGAAAAACTGTTTTTT.

This clonotype appeared a single time. The rearrangement joins TRBV9 to TRBJ2-2, with TRBD1 as a possible D gene (6 bases). Germline V gene data show CDR1 as SGDLS and CDR2 as YYNGEE. The V and J ends lost 5 bases and 4 bases respectively, with 12 bases between them. CDR3 length equals 14 residues. The DNA for the CDR3 is TGTGCCAGCAGAAATACCAGGGGCACCGGGGAGCTGTTTTTT. Protein: CASRNTRGTGELFF.

This clonotype has more than one count but fewer than ten. The CDR3 DNA follows: TGTGCCAGCTCACCAACTGGGGTTAAAAATGAAAAACTGTTTTTT. Translating it yields CASSPTGVKNEKLFF. The chain is built from TRBV18 and TRBJ1-4; D ambiguous. This CDR3 contains 15 residues. Looked up from germline, CDR1 is KGHSH and CDR2 is LQKENI. Trimming removed 2 bases at V and 5 bases at J, with 12 bases between.

The table lists this clonotype with many counts. The genes are TRBV10-3 and TRBJ2-1; possibly TRBD2 for D (5 bases). Trimming removed 1 base at V and 6 bases at J, with 13 bases between. Germline V gives CDR1 ENHRY, CDR2 SYGVKD. The CDR3 runs to 15 residues. The CDR3: CAISEFPDSRNEQFF. The CDR3 region has the DNA TGTGCCATCAGTGAGTTCCCGGACTCGCGCAATGAGCAGTTCTTC.

This clonotype was counted ten times or more. V gene TRBV28 combines with J gene TRBJ2-7; D perhaps matches TRBD2 (5 bases). Germline CDR1 MDHEN, CDR2 SYDVKM. Trimming took off 5 bases at V and 5 bases at J, with 16 bases between the two ends. The CDR3 is 14 amino acids. Here the CDR3 reads CASSPRGPSNEQYF. The DNA of the CDR3 is TGTGCCAGCAGTCCCCGGGGTCCTTCCAACGAGCAGTACTTC.

In this sample, this clonotype turned up many times. The chain uses TRBV30 and TRBJ2-1, with D unclear. V lost 2 bases and J 3 bases, leaving 8 bases between the germline ends. This CDR3 comprises 13 residues. Per germline, CDR1 GTSNPN and CDR2 SVGIG (reference sequence). The CDR3 bases are TGTGCCTGGAGTATGGTAGACTACAATGAGCAGTTCTTC. Its protein product is CAWSMVDYNEQFF.

In its sample, this clonotype was seen a few times. J is TRBJ2-7 and V is TRBV27; no firm D call. The CDR3 totals 15 residues. V lost 5 bases to trimming and J lost 0 bases, with 14 bases between them. Germline V CDR1 and CDR2: MNHEY, SMNVEV (reference sequence). This CDR3 is CASSPRRISSYEQYF. The CDR3, as DNA: TGTGCCAGCAGTCCCAGACGGATTAGCTCCTACGAGCAGTACTTC.

This clonotype has ten or more counts. The CDR3 coding sequence is TGTGCCAGCAGTTCCTACCCCGGGACAGGGGGGTATGGCAATCAGCCCCAGCATTTT. As protein: CASSSYPGTGGYGNQPQHF. V gene TRBV28 combines with J gene TRBJ1-5, with 11 bases matching TRBD1. Germline assignment: CDR1 MDHEN and CDR2 SYDVKM. The CDR3 length is 19 residues. The junction had 13 bases not matched to a gene; V was cut back by 4 bases and J by 2 bases.

This clonotype was observed a few times. CDR3 coding DNA: TGCGCCAGCAGCCAAGACGCTAGGGGGGACAATGAGCAGTTCTTC. It translates to CASSQDARGDNEQFF. The genes are TRBV4-1 and TRBJ2-1; D tentatively fits TRBD1 or TRBD2 (6 bases each). The ends were cut back, 0 bases at V and 5 bases at J, with 11 bases in the middle. Germline V gene sequence: CDR1 MGHRA, CDR2 YSYEKL. CDR3 length: 15 amino acids.

This clonotype was observed at least ten times. This chain joins TRBV28 and TRBJ1-2; TRBD1 is a possible D gene (5 bases). Between the trimmed V and J ends, which lost 4 bases and 4 bases, there was a span of 10 bases. This CDR3 region has 13 residues. CDR1 MDHEN and CDR2 SYDVKM come from the germline V gene. The CDR3 nucleotides read TGTGCCAGCAGTTCGGGGGAGTCCTATGGCTACACCTTC. Translating gives CASSSGESYGYTF.

At least ten counts were recorded for this clonotype. The chain uses TRBV6-1 and TRBJ2-2; no firm D call. CDR3 length: 13 residues. Trimming stripped 1 base from V and 5 bases from J, with 5 bases between. The germline gives CDR1 MNHNS, CDR2 SASEGT. The CDR3 loop is CASSEGGTGELFF. Written as DNA, the CDR3 is TGTGCCAGCAGTGAAGGTGGAACCGGGGAGCTGTTTTTT.

This clonotype was detected ten times or more. The J gene is TRBJ1-2, the V gene TRBV20-1; TRBD1 is a possible D gene (6 bases). V was pared by 4 bases and J by 4 bases, with 16 bases between. Germline V gene sequence: CDR1 DFQATT, CDR2 SNEGSKA (reference sequence). This CDR3 has 14 residues. The DNA of the CDR3 is TGCAGTGCTACAACGGACAGAGGGGGCTATGGCTACACCTTC. This sequence encodes CSATTDRGGYGYTF.

This clonotype was counted a few times. At one end the junction does not follow the germline gene, possibly because of a read error. The chain employs TRBV2 and TRBJ2-3; D gene unclear. This CDR3 region has 14 residues. Germline lookup yields CDR1 SNHLY and CDR2 FYNNEI. For the CDR3, the DNA is TGTGCCTGCAGAGGACCCGGATGGACGGATACGCAGTATTTT. Translating it yields CACRGPGWTDTQYF.

This clonotype came up a few times. The chain links TRBV25-1 to TRBJ2-7; a possible D gene is TRBD1 (5 bases). CDR1 and CDR2 from the germline V gene are MGHDK and SYGVNS. Deletions cut 1 base from V and 3 bases from J, with 13 bases between. The CDR3 has 15 residues. The CDR3 reads CASSEFSQGNYEQYF. DNA of the CDR3: TGTGCCAGCAGTGAATTCTCTCAGGGAAACTACGAGCAGTACTTC.

This clonotype was counted only a few times. The J gene is TRBJ1-5, the V gene TRBV20-1; no clear D. Trimming removed 4 bases from V and 6 bases from J, with 7 bases in between. The CDR3 length is 11 residues. The germline V gene has CDR1 DFQATT and CDR2 SNEGSKA (reference sequence). Here the CDR3 reads CSATGGQPQHF. CDR3 nucleotide sequence: TGCAGTGCTACCGGAGGTCAGCCCCAGCATTTT.

In its sample, this clonotype was seen many times. This sequence joins TRBV2 and TRBJ1-5; no firm D call. Trimming stripped 3 bases from V and 0 bases from J, with 6 bases between. Per the germline V gene, CDR1 is SNHLY and CDR2 is FYNNEI. This CDR3 is 14 amino acids long. CDR3 region: CASSEGDSNQPQHF. DNA of the CDR3: TGTGCCAGCAGTGAGGGAGATAGCAATCAGCCCCAGCATTTT.

The rearrangement uses TRBV6-1 and TRBJ2-3; possible D gene TRBD1, 5 bases. V gave up 5 bases and J gave up 4 bases, with 16 bases separating them. Germline V gene data show CDR1 as MNHNS and CDR2 as SASEGT. The CDR3 is made up of 15 amino acids. CDR3 DNA: TGTGCCAGCAGTTGGACATTCCAGTCCGCAGATACGCAGTATTTT. It is translated as CASSWTFQSADTQYF.

This clonotype was recorded many times. The gene calls are TRBV3-1 and TRBJ2-1; 9 bases line up with TRBD2. With V trimmed by 5 bases and J by 6 bases, 8 bases remained unmatched. Germline lookup yields CDR1 LGHDT and CDR2 YNNKEL (reference sequence). The CDR3 is made up of 15 amino acids. DNA for the CDR3: TGTGCCAGCAGCGTCCGGACTAGCGTTTTCAATGAGCAGTTCTTC. It is translated as CASSVRTSVFNEQFF.

This chain links TRBV9 with TRBJ2-7, with D uncertain. The CDR3 sequence is 13 residues long. Between the trimmed V and J ends, which lost 0 bases and 7 bases, there was a span of 11 bases. The germline V gene encodes CDR1 SGDLS and CDR2 YYNGEE. CDR3 sequence: CASSVGVLGEQYF. Written as DNA, the CDR3 is TGTGCCAGCAGCGTAGGGGTACTTGGGGAGCAGTACTTC. Full variable domain (outside the CDR3, taken from reference TRBV9 and TRBJ2-7): DSGVTQTPKHLITATGQRVTLRCSPRSGDLSVYWYQQSLDQGLQFLIQYYNGEERAKGNILERFSAQQFPDLHSELNLSSLELGDSALYFCASSVGVLGEQYFGPGTRLTVT.

Concerning this clonotype itself: One base away lies a much larger clone, so this may be a sequencing read error. The rearrangement uses TRBV28 and TRBJ2-1; 8 positions agree with TRBD2. The ends lost 10 bases at V and 2 bases at J; junction bases unmatched: 7. The CDR3 has 14 residues. CDR1 and CDR2 (germline): MDHEN, SYDVKM. Here the CDR3 reads CATQRGSPYNEQFF. The DNA for the CDR3 is TGTGCCACTCAGCGGGGGAGCCCCTACAATGAGCAGTTCTTC.

This clonotype was recorded a few times. This chain joins TRBV7-2 and TRBJ1-6, with 8 bases lining up with TRBD1. V lost 5 bases and J lost 7; bases outside the gene matches: 10. The CDR3 runs to 16 residues. Germline assignment: CDR1 SGHTA and CDR2 FQGNSA. The CDR3 is CASSRLGQGENSPLHF. The CDR3 DNA reads as TGTGCCAGCAGCCGTCTTGGACAGGGTGAGAATTCACCCCTCCACTTT.

V gene TRBV6-2 or TRBV6-3 combines with J gene TRBJ2-1; a weak D match, TRBD2 (5 bases). The CDR3 spans 15 residues. Germline values: CDR1 MNHEY, CDR2 SVGEGT. Trimming stripped 2 bases from V and 6 bases from J, with 14 bases between. The CDR3 DNA sequence: TGTGCCAGCAGTTACGACGGAGGCTCGGGCAATGAGCAGTTCTTC. Translation gives CASSYDGGSGNEQFF.